This TCR beta chain was sequenced during a study of blood T cells in healthy people across ages. Findings and caveats of the study: Both naive CD4+ cell counts and diversity were greater in long-lived donors than in aged donors.

A sample-barcoded 5' primer and a J-beta primer mix were used in a second PCR of about 6 to 11 cycles. TCRdb used MiXCR to reprocess the 5' RACE reads, holding one entry per CDR3 protein. The sample lists hundreds of thousands of distinct CDR3 sequences, about 34% seen once, with roughly 14% in the top ten. This clonotype has at least ten counts. No antigen is known for it. The origin of this receptor is a woman aged 80 or over in good health. Sequencing was done on a sample of blood.

In DNA form, the CDR3 reads TGCAGTGCTAGAAAGGAGGCGGGGGGCAGCTCCTACAATGAGCAGTTCTTC. Translating it yields CSARKEAGGSSYNEQFF. This chain connects TRBV20-1 to TRBJ2-1; TRBD2 agrees at 8 bases. With 2 bases clipped from V and 0 bases from J, the junction kept 9 bases outside the gene matches. CDR1 is DFQATT, CDR2 SNEGSKA, per germline (reference sequence). The CDR3 covers 17 residues.